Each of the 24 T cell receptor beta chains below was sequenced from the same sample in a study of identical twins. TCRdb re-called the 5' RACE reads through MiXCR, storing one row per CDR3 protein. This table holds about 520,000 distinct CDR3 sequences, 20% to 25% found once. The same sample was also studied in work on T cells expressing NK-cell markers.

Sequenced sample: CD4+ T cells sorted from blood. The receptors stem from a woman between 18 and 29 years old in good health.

The CDR3 reads CSARAPLTDTQYF. The DNA of the CDR3 is TGCAGTGCTAGAGCTCCCCTCACAGATACGCAGTATTTT. The chain combines TRBV20-1 with TRBJ2-3; D call uncertain. From germline, CDR1 is DFQATT and CDR2 SNEGSKA (reference sequence). The V end was cut by 1 base, the J end by 2 bases, with 7 bases between. The CDR3 has 13 amino acids.

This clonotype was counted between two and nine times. This CDR3 reads CASSSPGELALSSYEQYF. The CDR3, as DNA: TGTGCCAGCAGCTCGCCGGGAGAGCTGGCCTTGAGCTCCTACGAGCAGTACTTC. This rearrangement joins TRBV11-1 to TRBJ2-7, with D tentatively TRBD2 (6 bases). Germline lookup yields CDR1 SGHAT and CDR2 FQDESV (reference sequence). The ends were cut back, 4 bases at V and 0 bases at J, with 22 bases in the middle. This CDR3 spans 18 amino acids.

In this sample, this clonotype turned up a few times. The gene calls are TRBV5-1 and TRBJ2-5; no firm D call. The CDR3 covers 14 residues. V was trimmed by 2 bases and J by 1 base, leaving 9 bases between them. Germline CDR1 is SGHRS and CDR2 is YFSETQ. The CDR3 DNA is TGCGCCAGCAGCTTTTTGGCTACCCAAGAGACCCAGTACTTC. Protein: CASSFLATQETQYF.

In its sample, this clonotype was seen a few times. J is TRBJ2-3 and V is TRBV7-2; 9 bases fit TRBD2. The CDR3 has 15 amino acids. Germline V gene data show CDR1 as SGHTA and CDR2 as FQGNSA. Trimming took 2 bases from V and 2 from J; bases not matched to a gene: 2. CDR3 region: CASSLRTSVTDTQYF. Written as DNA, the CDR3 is TGTGCCAGCAGCTTAAGGACTAGCGTCACAGATACGCAGTATTTT.

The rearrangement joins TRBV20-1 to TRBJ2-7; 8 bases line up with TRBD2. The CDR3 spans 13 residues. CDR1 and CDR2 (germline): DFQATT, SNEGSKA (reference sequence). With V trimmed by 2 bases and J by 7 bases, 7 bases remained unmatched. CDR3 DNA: TGCAGTGCTAGACTACCCCGGGGGGGAGAGCAGTACTTC. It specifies CSARLPRGGEQYF.

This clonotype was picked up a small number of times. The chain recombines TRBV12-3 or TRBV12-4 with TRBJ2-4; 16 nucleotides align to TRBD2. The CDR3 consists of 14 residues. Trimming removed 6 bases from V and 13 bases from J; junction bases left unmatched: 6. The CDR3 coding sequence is TGTGCCAGCAGCCGGCAGGGACTAGCGGGAGGGCAGTACTTC. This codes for CASSRQGLAGGQYF.

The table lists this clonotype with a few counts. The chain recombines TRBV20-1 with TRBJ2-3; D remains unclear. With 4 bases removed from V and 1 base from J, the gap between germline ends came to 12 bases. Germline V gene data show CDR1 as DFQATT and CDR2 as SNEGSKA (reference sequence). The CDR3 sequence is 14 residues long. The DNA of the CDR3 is TGCAGTGCTACCCCCGGATCACGCACAGATACGCAGTATTTT. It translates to CSATPGSRTDTQYF.

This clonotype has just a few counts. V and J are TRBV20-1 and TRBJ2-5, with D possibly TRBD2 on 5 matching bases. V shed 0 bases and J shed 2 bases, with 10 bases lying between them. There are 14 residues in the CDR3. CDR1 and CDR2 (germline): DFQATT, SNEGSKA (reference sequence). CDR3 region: CSAREAPGQETQYF. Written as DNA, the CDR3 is TGCAGTGCTAGAGAGGCGCCGGGGCAAGAGACCCAGTACTTC.

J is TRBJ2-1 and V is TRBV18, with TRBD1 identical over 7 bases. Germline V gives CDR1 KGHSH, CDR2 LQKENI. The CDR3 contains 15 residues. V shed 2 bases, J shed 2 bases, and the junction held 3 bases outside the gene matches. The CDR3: CASSPSGQPYNEQFF. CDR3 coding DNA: TGTGCCAGCTCACCATCGGGACAGCCCTACAATGAGCAGTTCTTC. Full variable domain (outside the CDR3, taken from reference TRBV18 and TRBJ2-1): NAGVMQNPRHLVRRRGQEARLRCSPMKGHSHVYWYRQLPEEGLKFMVYLQKENIIDESGMPKERFSAEFPKEGPSILRIQQVVRGDSAAYFCASSPSGQPYNEQFFGPGTRLTVL.

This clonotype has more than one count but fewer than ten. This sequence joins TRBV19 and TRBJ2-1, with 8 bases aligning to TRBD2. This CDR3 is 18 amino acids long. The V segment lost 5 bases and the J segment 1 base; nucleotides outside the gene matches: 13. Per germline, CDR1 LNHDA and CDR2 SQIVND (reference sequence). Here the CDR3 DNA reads TGTGCCAGTAGTCCCGGTATTAGCGGGGACTGGTCCTACAATGAGCAGTTCTTC. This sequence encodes CASSPGISGDWSYNEQFF. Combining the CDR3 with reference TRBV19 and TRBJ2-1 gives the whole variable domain DGGITQSPKYLFRKEGQNVTLSCEQNLNHDAMYWYRQDPGQGLRLIYYSQIVNDFQKGDIAEGYSVSREKKESFPLTVTSAQKNPTAFYLCASSPGISGDWSYNEQFFGPGTRLTVL.

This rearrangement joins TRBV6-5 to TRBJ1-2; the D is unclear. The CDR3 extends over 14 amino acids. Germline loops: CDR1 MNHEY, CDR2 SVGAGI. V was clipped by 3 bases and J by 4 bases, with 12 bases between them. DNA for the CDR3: TGTGCCAGCAGTTATAGGCAGGCCCTCTATGGCTACACCTTC. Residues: CASSYRQALYGYTF.

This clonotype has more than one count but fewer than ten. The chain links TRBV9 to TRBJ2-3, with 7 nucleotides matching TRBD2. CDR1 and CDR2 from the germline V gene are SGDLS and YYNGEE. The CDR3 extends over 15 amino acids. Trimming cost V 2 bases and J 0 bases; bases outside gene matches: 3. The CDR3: CASSVTSDSTDTQYF. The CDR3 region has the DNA TGTGCCAGCAGCGTTACTAGCGATAGCACAGATACGCAGTATTTT.

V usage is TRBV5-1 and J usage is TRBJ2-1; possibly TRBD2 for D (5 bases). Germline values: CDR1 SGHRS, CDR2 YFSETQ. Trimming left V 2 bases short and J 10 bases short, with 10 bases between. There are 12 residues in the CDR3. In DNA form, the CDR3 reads TGCGCCAGCAGCTTCGGGGTTGGGGAGCAGTTCTTC. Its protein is CASSFGVGEQFF.

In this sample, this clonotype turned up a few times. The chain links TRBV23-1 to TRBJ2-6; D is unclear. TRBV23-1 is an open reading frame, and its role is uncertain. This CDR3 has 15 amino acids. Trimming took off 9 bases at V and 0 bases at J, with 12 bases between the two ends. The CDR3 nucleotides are TGCGCCAGTCCGACTTTCAACTCTGGGGCCAACGTCCTGACTTTC. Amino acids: CASPTFNSGANVLTF.

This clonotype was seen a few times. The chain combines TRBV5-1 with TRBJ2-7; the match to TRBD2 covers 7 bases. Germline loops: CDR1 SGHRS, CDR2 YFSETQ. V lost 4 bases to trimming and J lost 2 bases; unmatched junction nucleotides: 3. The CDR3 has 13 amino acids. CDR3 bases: TGCGCCAGCAGCAACGGGGGGACCTACGAGCAGTACTTC. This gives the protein CASSNGGTYEQYF. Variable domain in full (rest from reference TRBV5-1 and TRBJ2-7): KAGVTQTPRYLIKTRGQQVTLSCSPISGHRSVSWYQQTPGQGLQFLFEYFSETQRNKGNFPGRFSGRQFSNSRSEMNVSTLELGDSALYLCASSNGGTYEQYFGPGTRLTVT.

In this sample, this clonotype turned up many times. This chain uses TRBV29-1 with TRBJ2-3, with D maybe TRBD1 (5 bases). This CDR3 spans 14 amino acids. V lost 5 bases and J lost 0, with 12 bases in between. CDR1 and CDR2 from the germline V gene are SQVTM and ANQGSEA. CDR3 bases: TGCAGCGTTCGGACACAGACTAGCACAGATACGCAGTATTTT. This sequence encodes CSVRTQTSTDTQYF.

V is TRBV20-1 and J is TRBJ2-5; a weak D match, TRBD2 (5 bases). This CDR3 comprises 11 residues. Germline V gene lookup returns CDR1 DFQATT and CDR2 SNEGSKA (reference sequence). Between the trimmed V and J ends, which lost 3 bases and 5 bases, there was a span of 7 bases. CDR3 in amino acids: CSARWRETQYF. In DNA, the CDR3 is TGCAGTGCTAGGTGGAGGGAGACCCAGTACTTC.

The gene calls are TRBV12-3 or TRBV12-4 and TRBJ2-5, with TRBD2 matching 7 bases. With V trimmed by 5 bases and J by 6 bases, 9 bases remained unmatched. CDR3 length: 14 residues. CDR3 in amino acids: CASSRLGAGQTQYF. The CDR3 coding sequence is TGTGCCAGCAGTCGCCTGGGAGCGGGGCAGACCCAGTACTTC.

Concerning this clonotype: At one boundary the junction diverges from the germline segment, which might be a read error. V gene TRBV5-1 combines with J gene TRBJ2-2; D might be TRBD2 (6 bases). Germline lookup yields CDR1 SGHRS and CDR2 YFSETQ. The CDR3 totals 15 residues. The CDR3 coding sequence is TGCGCCAGCAGCCTCAGGACTACCGACACCGGGGAGCCGTTTTTT. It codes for CASSLRTTDTGEPFF. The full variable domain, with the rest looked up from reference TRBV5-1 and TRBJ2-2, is KAGVTQTPRYLIKTRGQQVTLSCSPISGHRSVSWYQQTPGQGLQFLFEYFSETQRNKGNFPGRFSGRQFSNSRSEMNVSTLELGDSALYLCASSLRTTDTGEPFFGEGSRLTVL.

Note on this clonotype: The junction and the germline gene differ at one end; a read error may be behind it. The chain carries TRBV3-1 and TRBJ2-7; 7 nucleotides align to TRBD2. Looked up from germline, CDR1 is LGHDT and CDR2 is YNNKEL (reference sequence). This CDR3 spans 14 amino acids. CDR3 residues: CASNQGGGSYEQYF. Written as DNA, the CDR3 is TGTGCCAGCAACCAAGGCGGGGGCTCCTACGAGCAGTACTTC.

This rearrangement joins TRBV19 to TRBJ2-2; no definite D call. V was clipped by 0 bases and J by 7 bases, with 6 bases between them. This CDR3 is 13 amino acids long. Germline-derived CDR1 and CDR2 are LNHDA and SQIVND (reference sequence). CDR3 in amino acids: CASSIDPGGELFF. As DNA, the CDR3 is TGTGCCAGTAGTATAGATCCAGGCGGGGAGCTGTTTTTT.

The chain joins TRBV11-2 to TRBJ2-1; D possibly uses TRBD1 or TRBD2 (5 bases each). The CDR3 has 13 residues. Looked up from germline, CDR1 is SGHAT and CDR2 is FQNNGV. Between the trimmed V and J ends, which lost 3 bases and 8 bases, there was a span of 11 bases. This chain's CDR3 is CASSLGVGDEQFF. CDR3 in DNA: TGTGCCAGCAGCTTGGGGGTAGGGGATGAGCAGTTCTTC.

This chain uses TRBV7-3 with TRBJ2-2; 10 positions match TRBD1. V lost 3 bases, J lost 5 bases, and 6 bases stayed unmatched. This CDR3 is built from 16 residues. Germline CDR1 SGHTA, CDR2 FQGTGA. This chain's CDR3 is CASSFSGTGATGELFF. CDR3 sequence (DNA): TGTGCCAGCAGCTTCTCCGGGACAGGGGCAACCGGGGAGCTGTTTTTT.

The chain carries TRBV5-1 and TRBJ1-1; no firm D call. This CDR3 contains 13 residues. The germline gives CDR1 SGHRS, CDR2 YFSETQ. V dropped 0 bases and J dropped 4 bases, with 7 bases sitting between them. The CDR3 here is CASSLGPTTEAFF. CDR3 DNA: TGCGCCAGCAGCTTGGGACCGACCACTGAAGCTTTCTTT. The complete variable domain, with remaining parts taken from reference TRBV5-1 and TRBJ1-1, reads KAGVTQTPRYLIKTRGQQVTLSCSPISGHRSVSWYQQTPGQGLQFLFEYFSETQRNKGNFPGRFSGRQFSNSRSEMNVSTLELGDSALYLCASSLGPTTEAFFGQGTRLTVV.